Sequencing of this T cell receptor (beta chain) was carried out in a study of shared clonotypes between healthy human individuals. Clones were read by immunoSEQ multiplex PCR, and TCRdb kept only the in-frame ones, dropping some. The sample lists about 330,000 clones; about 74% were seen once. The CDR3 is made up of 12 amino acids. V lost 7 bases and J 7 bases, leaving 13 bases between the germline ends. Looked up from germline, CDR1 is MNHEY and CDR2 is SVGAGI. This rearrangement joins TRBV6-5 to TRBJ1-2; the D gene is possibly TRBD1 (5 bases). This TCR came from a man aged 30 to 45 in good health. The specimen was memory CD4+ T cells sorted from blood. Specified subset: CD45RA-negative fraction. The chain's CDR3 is CASKSQGVGYTF. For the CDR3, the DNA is TGTGCCAGCAAAAGTCAGGGAGTTGGCTACACCTTC.